Listed below are T cell receptor beta chains from one sample, sequenced in a study of cytomegalovirus exposure and HLA in healthy donors. Repertoires were generated with immunoSEQ multiplex PCR, while TCRdb's copy carries only in-frame clones and drops some. The repertoire holds fewer than 150,000 clones, with about 79% as singletons. Sample: PBMCs. These receptors all stem from a male donor in good health and CMV-seronegative. Each CDR3 is given with its conserved first and last residue. The D gene is left open where the match is weak.

d_gene: NA
len: 16
j_gene: TRBJ1-4
v_gene: TRBV9
CDR3aa: CASSPGQKPLGEKLFF

d_gene: TRBD2
len: 15
j_gene: TRBJ2-7
v_gene: TRBV11-2
CDR3aa: CASSLVLAGVQRQYF

d_gene: NA
len: 14
j_gene: NA
v_gene: TRBV19
CDR3aa: CASSIGGGSYEQYF

d_gene: TRBD2
len: 15
j_gene: TRBJ2-7
v_gene: TRBV30
CDR3aa: CAWSVLSGREAEQYF

d_gene: NA
len: 12
j_gene: TRBJ1-2
v_gene: TRBV7-2
CDR3aa: CASSMRYYGYTF

d_gene: TRBD1
len: 14
j_gene: TRBJ2-7
v_gene: TRBV7-6
CDR3aa: CASSPGQGGYEQYF

d_gene: NA
len: 14
j_gene: TRBJ2-7
v_gene: TRBV18
CDR3aa: CASSPAGIMLEQYF

d_gene: NA
len: 12
j_gene: TRBJ1-1
v_gene: TRBV7-6
CDR3aa: CASSQGETEAFF

d_gene: NA
len: 15
j_gene: TRBJ2-7
v_gene: TRBV6-1
CDR3aa: CASRGGQVTTYEQYF

d_gene: NA
len: 13
j_gene: TRBJ2-7
v_gene: TRBV25-1
CDR3aa: CASSTGSSYEQYF

d_gene: TRBD1
len: 17
j_gene: TRBJ1-2
v_gene: TRBV5-4
CDR3aa: CASSLAGGTGRVYGYTF

d_gene: NA
len: 17
j_gene: TRBJ1-5
v_gene: TRBV7-8
CDR3aa: CASSLEAGKVSNQPQHF

d_gene: TRBD1
len: 16
j_gene: TRBJ1-2
v_gene: TRBV4-1
CDR3aa: CASSPPLQGADYGYTF

d_gene: NA
len: 14
j_gene: TRBJ2-7
v_gene: TRBV18
CDR3aa: CASSPQGGYGEQYF

d_gene: NA
len: 16
j_gene: TRBJ1-2
v_gene: TRBV5-1
CDR3aa: CASSLAQGRGDYGYTF

d_gene: NA
len: 15
j_gene: TRBJ2-7
v_gene: TRBV9
CDR3aa: CASSVDGNGGGEQYF

d_gene: NA
len: 14
j_gene: TRBJ1-4
v_gene: TRBV7-2
CDR3aa: CASSGGSFNEKLFF

d_gene: NA
len: 16
j_gene: TRBJ1-3
v_gene: TRBV15
CDR3aa: CATSRDRTVSGNTIYF

d_gene: NA
len: 14
j_gene: TRBJ1-5
v_gene: TRBV18
CDR3aa: CASSPGLSNQPQHF

d_gene: NA
len: 16
j_gene: TRBJ2-7
v_gene: TRBV14
CDR3aa: CASSQDLAGQSYEQYF

d_gene: NA
len: 15
j_gene: TRBJ2-7
v_gene: TRBV27
CDR3aa: CASSVLGEIKYEQYF

d_gene: NA
len: 16
j_gene: TRBJ2-2
v_gene: TRBV7-6
CDR3aa: CASSLPGQIHTGELFF

d_gene: NA
len: 13
j_gene: TRBJ2-5
v_gene: TRBV7-9
CDR3aa: CASGGGVQETQYF

d_gene: NA
len: 11
j_gene: TRBJ2-4
v_gene: TRBV19
CDR3aa: CASSTGRIQYF

d_gene: NA
len: 16
j_gene: TRBJ2-7
v_gene: TRBV6-1
CDR3aa: CASSEAQETETYEQYF

d_gene: NA
len: 16
j_gene: TRBJ1-3
v_gene: TRBV7-6
CDR3aa: CASSLLSGGNGNTIYF

d_gene: TRBD1
len: 15
j_gene: TRBJ1-1
v_gene: TRBV27
CDR3aa: CASSDRRGHGTEAFF

d_gene: NA
len: 12
j_gene: TRBJ2-7
v_gene: TRBV6-5
CDR3aa: CASSSIPGSQYF

d_gene: NA
len: 16
j_gene: TRBJ2-2
v_gene: TRBV7-9
CDR3aa: CASSLGRLARSGELFF

d_gene: NA
len: 14
j_gene: TRBJ1-1
v_gene: TRBV5-6
CDR3aa: CASSWTTGNTEAFF

d_gene: NA
len: 13
j_gene: TRBJ2-5
v_gene: TRBV25-1
CDR3aa: CASSEGGRETQYF

d_gene: TRBD2
len: 15
j_gene: TRBJ2-1
v_gene: TRBV11-2
CDR3aa: CASSFSLAGAGEQFF

d_gene: NA
len: 16
j_gene: TRBJ1-6
v_gene: TRBV27
CDR3aa: CASSLEAGFPNSPLHF

d_gene: TRBD2
len: 14
j_gene: TRBJ2-1
v_gene: TRBV5-6
CDR3aa: CASTPGTSGNEQFF

d_gene: NA
len: 16
j_gene: TRBJ2-1
v_gene: TRBV7-8
CDR3aa: CASSLGSGYSYNEQFF

d_gene: NA
len: 14
j_gene: TRBJ2-3
v_gene: TRBV5-1
CDR3aa: CASSRTPSTDTQYF

d_gene: TRBD1
len: 14
j_gene: TRBJ1-2
v_gene: TRBV7-2
CDR3aa: CASNYLTGEYGYPF

d_gene: NA
len: 16
j_gene: TRBJ1-3
v_gene: TRBV15
CDR3aa: CATSRGGGLVGNTIYF

d_gene: TRBD1
len: 15
j_gene: TRBJ1-2
v_gene: TRBV5-4
CDR3aa: CASSETGQVNYGYTF

d_gene: TRBD1
len: 15
j_gene: TRBJ1-1
v_gene: TRBV6-5
CDR3aa: CPSSRTGDMNTEAFF

d_gene: TRBD2
len: 17
j_gene: TRBJ2-7
v_gene: TRBV28
CDR3aa: CASSFDTSGGASYEQYF

d_gene: TRBD2
len: 15
j_gene: TRBJ2-1
v_gene: TRBV19
CDR3aa: CASSITSGTYNEQFF